This entry features one T cell receptor beta chain sequence. This record comes from a study of blood T cell repertoires in COVID-19. Overall study: From T cells, B-cell-depleted T cells, or PBMCs came the material, which was cDNA or gDNA.

The V gene end was trimmed by 0 bases and the J gene end by 0 bases; junction bases not matched to a gene: 4. The CDR3 consists of 18 residues. CDR1 SGHNT and CDR2 YYREEE come from the germline V gene (reference sequence). Original methodology: Estimation of nucleated cell counts was performed using reference gene primer amplification. Generated by immunoSEQ multiplex PCR, the TCRdb table keeps only in-frame clones and is missing some. V and J calls and clone size follow that table, whereas D and trimming were derived from the DNA. The data contain 90,000 to 100,000 clones, 84% of them singletons. The receptor was isolated from a man between 70 and 80 years old with active or convalescent COVID-19. Sequenced: peripheral blood. The chain recombines TRBV5-4 with TRBJ2-6, with TRBD1 matching 9 bases. The CDR3 here is CASSLATGGPSGANVLTF. DNA for the CDR3: TGTGCCAGCAGCTTGGCAACAGGGGGCCCCTCTGGGGCCAACGTCCTGACTTTC.